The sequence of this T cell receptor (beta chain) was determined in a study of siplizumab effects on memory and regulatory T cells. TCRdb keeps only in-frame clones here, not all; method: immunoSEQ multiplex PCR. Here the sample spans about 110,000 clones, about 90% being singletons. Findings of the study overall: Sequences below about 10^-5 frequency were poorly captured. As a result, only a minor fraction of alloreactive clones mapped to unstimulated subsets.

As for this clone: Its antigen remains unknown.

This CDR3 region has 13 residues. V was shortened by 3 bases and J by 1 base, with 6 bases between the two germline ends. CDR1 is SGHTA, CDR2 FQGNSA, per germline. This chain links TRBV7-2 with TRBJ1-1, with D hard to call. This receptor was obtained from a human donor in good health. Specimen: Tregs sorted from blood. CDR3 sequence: CASSFSANTEAFF. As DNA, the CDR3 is TGTGCCAGCAGCTTTTCAGCGAACACTGAAGCTTTCTTT.